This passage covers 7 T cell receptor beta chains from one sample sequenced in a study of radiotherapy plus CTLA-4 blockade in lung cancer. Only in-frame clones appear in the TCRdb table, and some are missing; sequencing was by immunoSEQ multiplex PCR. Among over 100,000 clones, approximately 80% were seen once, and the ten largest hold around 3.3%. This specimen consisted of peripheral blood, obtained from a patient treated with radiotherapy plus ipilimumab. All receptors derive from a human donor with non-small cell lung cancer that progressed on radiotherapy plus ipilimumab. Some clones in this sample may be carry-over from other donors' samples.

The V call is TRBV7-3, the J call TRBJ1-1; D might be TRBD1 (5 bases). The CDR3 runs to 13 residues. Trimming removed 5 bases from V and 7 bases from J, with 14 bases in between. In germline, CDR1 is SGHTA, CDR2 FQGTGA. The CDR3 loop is CASSPLGGIEAFF. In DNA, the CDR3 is TGTGCCAGCAGCCCGTTGGGGGGGATTGAAGCTTTCTTT.

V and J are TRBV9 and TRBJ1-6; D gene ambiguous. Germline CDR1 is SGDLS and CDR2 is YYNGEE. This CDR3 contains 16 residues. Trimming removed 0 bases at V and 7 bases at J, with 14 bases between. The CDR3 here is CASSVASSGVNSPLHF. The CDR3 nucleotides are TGTGCCAGCAGCGTAGCTTCCTCCGGGGTCAATTCACCCCTCCACTTT.

CDR3 region: CASSSGQGRGNSPLHF. As DNA, the CDR3 is TGTGCCAGCAGCTCGGGACAGGGGAGAGGTAATTCACCCCTCCACTTT. The rearrangement links TRBV7-2 to TRBJ1-6, with TRBD1 identical over 10 bases. Trimming removed 4 bases from V and 6 bases from J; junction bases left unmatched: 6. Germline-derived CDR1 and CDR2 are SGHTA and FQGNSA. CDR3 size: 16 residues.

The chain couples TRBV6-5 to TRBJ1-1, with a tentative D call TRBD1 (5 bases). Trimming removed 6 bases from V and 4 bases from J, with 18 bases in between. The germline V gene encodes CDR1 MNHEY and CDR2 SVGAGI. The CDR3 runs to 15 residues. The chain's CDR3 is CASSRYEGGGTEAFF. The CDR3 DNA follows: TGTGCCAGCAGCAGATATGAGGGCGGGGGCACTGAAGCTTTCTTT.

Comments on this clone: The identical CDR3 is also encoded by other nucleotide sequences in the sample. CDR3 DNA: TGTGCCAGCAGCCTAGGACTAGCAACAGATACGCAGTATTTT. Its protein product is CASSLGLATDTQYF. This chain uses TRBV11-3 with TRBJ2-3; 8 bases align to TRBD2. Trimming cost V 5 bases and J 3 bases; bases outside gene matches: 4. The CDR3 runs 14 residues. Germline V gene sequence: CDR1 SGHNT, CDR2 YENEEA.

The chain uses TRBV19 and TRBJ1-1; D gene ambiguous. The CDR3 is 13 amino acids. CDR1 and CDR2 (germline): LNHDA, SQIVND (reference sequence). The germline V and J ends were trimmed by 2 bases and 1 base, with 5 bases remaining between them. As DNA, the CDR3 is TGTGCCAGTAGTATACAGAGGAACACTGAAGCTTTCTTT. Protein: CASSIQRNTEAFF.

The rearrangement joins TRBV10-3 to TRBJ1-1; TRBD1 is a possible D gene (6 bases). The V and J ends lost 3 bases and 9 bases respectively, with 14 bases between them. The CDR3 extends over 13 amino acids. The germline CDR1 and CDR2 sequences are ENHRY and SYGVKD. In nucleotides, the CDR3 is TGTGCCATCAGTGATGTCGGGGGGGCCCAAGCTTTCTTT. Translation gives CAISDVGGAQAFF.